Shown below are 4 T cell receptor beta chains from a single sample sequenced in a study of metastatic and nonmetastatic thyroid tumors. Using MiXCR, TCRdb re-called clones from the PCR reads. The sample holds about 15,000 clones, 30% to 40% seen once. Every patient was untreated before thyroid surgery. Input material: tumor tissue. The receptors come from a female donor with papillary thyroid cancer or a benign thyroid nodule (not recorded which). Some clones in this sample may be carry-over from other donors' samples.

This chain joins TRBV12-3 or TRBV12-4 and TRBJ1-2; D gene ambiguous. Trimming cost V 2 bases and J 2 bases, with 30 bases left between them. The CDR3 covers 21 residues. The CDR3 sequence: CASSLNYPLRSHAGENYGYTF. The CDR3 DNA reads as TGTGCCAGCAGTTTAAACTATCCCCTAAGGTCCCATGCTGGGGAAAACTATGGCTACACCTTC.

This clone was counted many times. CDR3 residues: CASSVLYEQYF. In DNA form, the CDR3 reads TGTGCCAGCAGTGTTTTATACGAGCAGTACTTC. The chain recombines TRBV2 with TRBJ2-7; D is ambiguous. The V end lost 4 bases, the J end lost 4 bases, and 5 bases lay between the germline ends. The CDR3 sequence is 11 residues long. Germline lookup yields CDR1 SNHLY and CDR2 FYNNEI.

V gene TRBV9 combines with J gene TRBJ2-2; 9 nucleotides agree with TRBD2. V shed 0 bases and J 7 bases; nucleotides not matched to a gene: 4. The germline V gene encodes CDR1 SGDLS and CDR2 YYNGEE. The CDR3 contains 15 residues. The CDR3 region is CASSVGSLAGGELFF. The CDR3, as DNA: TGTGCCAGCAGCGTAGGTTCACTAGCGGGCGGGGAGCTGTTTTTT.

This clone ranks as medium-sized. This chain joins TRBV9 and TRBJ1-2; 8 bases fit TRBD1. Germline V gene sequence: CDR1 SGDLS, CDR2 YYNGEE. The V and J ends lost 0 bases and 1 base, in that order; junction bases with no gene match: 2. This CDR3 comprises 15 residues. CDR3 loop: CASSVVTGDNYGYTF. DNA of the CDR3: TGTGCCAGCAGCGTAGTGACAGGGGATAACTATGGCTACACCTTC.